This T cell receptor beta chain emerged from a study of radiotherapy plus CTLA-4 blockade in lung cancer. Profiled with immunoSEQ multiplex PCR; TCRdb holds only in-frame clones, not every one. The sample holds around 59,000 clones, 75% to 85% seen once. With 3 bases removed from V and 10 bases from J, the gap between germline ends came to 16 bases. The CDR3 has 15 residues. Germline CDR1 MNHNS, CDR2 SASEGT. This clone turned up a few times. CTLA-4 blockade using ipilimumab, together with focal radiation, was received by patients with chemo-refractory metastatic non-small-cell lung cancer. The chain links TRBV6-1 to TRBJ1-6; tentatively, D is TRBD1 (5 bases). The sequence came from a human donor with non-small cell lung cancer who had a partial response to radiotherapy plus ipilimumab. This specimen was peripheral blood, taken from a patient treated with radiotherapy plus ipilimumab. Here the CDR3 DNA reads TGTGCCAGCAGTGATAGACAGCCAAGCACCTCACCCCTCCACTTT. Protein sequence: CASSDRQPSTSPLHF.